Included here is one T cell receptor (beta chain) sequence, with context. PCR amplification relied on 60 Vbeta primers (plus 13 Jbeta primers). Method: immunoSEQ multiplex PCR; TCRdb's copy keeps in-frame clones and lacks some. The sample gives about 160,000 clones, 70% to 85% of which show up once; approximately 2.3% is in the top ten. This sample is drawn from a study of cytomegalovirus exposure and HLA in healthy donors. V shed 0 bases and J shed 7 bases, with 19 bases lying between them. CDR1 is MGHRA, CDR2 YSYEKL, per germline. The CDR3 runs to 17 residues. This TCR was recovered from a man aged 45 to 65 in good health and CMV-seropositive. The chain recombines TRBV4-1 with TRBJ1-5, with D maybe TRBD1 (5 bases). The sequenced sample was PBMCs. The CDR3 region is CASSQDTGLIGGQPQHF. The CDR3 bases are TGCGCCAGCAGCCAAGATACGGGACTGATTGGAGGCCAGCCCCAGCATTTT.